These 8 T cell receptor beta chains originate from one sample sequenced in a study of blood T cell repertoires in COVID-19 (TCRdb year 2020). Libraries were built with the immunoSEQ multiplex PCR assay. The table was pulled from immuneACCESS by TCRdb, which kept in-frame rearrangements only. Such tables lose some clones; where checked, under half of the loss comes from unresolved V genes, and the rest has no known cause. The sample table contains a few hundred thousand clones; only one count was recorded for 88% of them. In total, the top ten clones hold approximately 3% of the sample. Source material: PBMCs or T cells enriched from blood (not recorded which). These receptors all stem from a woman between 45 and 65 years old who had recovered from COVID-19.

The chain recombines TRBV30 with TRBJ1-1; perhaps TRBD1 as D (6 bases). Per the germline V gene, CDR1 is GTSNPN and CDR2 is SVGIG (reference sequence). The CDR3 extends over 15 amino acids. The V end lost 5 bases, the J end lost 0 bases, and 16 bases lay between the germline ends. CDR3 nucleotides: TGTGCCTGGGCAGGGGACAACCGCATGAACACTGAAGCTTTCTTT. It specifies CAWAGDNRMNTEAFF.

The rearrangement uses TRBV20-1 and TRBJ1-1; no clear D. Germline assignment: CDR1 DFQATT and CDR2 SNEGSKA (reference sequence). This CDR3 spans 10 amino acids. DNA for the CDR3: TGCAGCGGAGAAGGCGCTGAAGCTTTCTTT. Translating it yields CSGEGAEAFF.

The chain carries TRBV5-1 and TRBJ2-1; 7 bases agree with TRBD2. Germline V lookup: CDR1 SGHRS, CDR2 YFSETQ. V gave up 0 bases and J gave up 15 bases; unmatched junction bases: 12. The CDR3 length is 14 residues. The CDR3 DNA reads as TGCGCCAGCAGCTTGGAAGGGCGCGGGAGTATCGCGTTCTTC. Translating it yields CASSLEGRGSIAFF.

CDR3: CASSANQQGSPLHF. CDR3 bases: TGTGCCAGCAGCGCAAACCAACAGGGTTCACCCCTCCACTTT. This sequence joins TRBV7-6 and TRBJ1-6; tentative D call: TRBD1 (6 bases). CDR1 and CDR2 (germline): SGHVS, FNYEAQ. With 5 bases removed from V and 9 bases from J, the gap between germline ends came to 14 bases. This CDR3 is 14 amino acids long.

This clone was recorded only once. The CDR3 region has the DNA TGTGCCAGCAGTTACTCGACGACAGAGAATTCGAACACTGAAGCTTTCTTT. Protein sequence: CASSYSTTENSNTEAFF. The chain combines TRBV6-2 or TRBV6-3 with TRBJ1-1; TRBD1 might be the D (5 bases). Trimming removed 0 bases from V and 1 base from J, with 15 bases in between. In germline, CDR1 is MNHEY, CDR2 SVGEGT. This CDR3 is built from 17 residues.

The chain links TRBV2 to TRBJ1-1; D is unclear. CDR1 SNHLY and CDR2 FYNNEI come from the germline V gene. The V end was cut by 3 bases, the J end by 0 bases, with 11 bases between. CDR3 length: 15 residues. The CDR3 nucleotides are TGTGCCAGCAGTGAGCCTGGCAGGCTGAACACTGAAGCTTTCTTT. Its translation: CASSEPGRLNTEAFF.

This sequence joins TRBV18 and TRBJ2-2, with 7 bases lining up with TRBD1. The germline gives CDR1 KGHSH, CDR2 LQKENI. The CDR3 is made up of 15 amino acids. The V segment lost 5 bases and the J segment 6 bases; nucleotides outside the gene matches: 9. CDR3 residues: CASSSTGFLSGELFF. The CDR3 coding sequence is TGTGCCAGCTCATCGACAGGGTTCTTATCCGGGGAGCTGTTTTTT.

This clone was seen once. J is TRBJ1-2 and V is TRBV9; 10 bases fit TRBD1. The trim removed 2 bases at V and 6 bases at J, leaving 13 bases unmatched. The CDR3 sequence is 17 residues long. Germline loops: CDR1 SGDLS, CDR2 YYNGEE. The CDR3 bases are TGTGCCAGCAGCGTCCAATCGACAGGGGGCTATCTGGATGGCTACACCTTC. Translated: CASSVQSTGGYLDGYTF.